A single sample gave rise to the 4 T cell receptor beta chains below, sequenced in a study of regulatory dendritic cells for organ transplantation. Here immunoSEQ multiplex PCR was the method, and the copy in TCRdb shows in-frame clones only, minus some. This sample has some 10,000 clones; roughly two thirds occur once, and the top ten carry 15% to 20%. Sequencing was done on a sample of memory CD8+ T cells from blood. Subset in this sample: CD45RO+ memory T cells. Receptors originate from a human donor in good health.

This clone was seen a handful of times. The CDR3 loop is CASTPWITEAFF. The CDR3, as DNA: TGTGCCAGCACCCCTTGGATAACTGAAGCTTTCTTT. The V and J genes are TRBV7-9 and TRBJ1-1; D gene ambiguous. Germline V lookup: CDR1 SEHNR, CDR2 FQNEAQ (reference sequence). Trimming pared 7 bases from V and 5 bases from J, leaving 11 bases between. CDR3 length: 12 amino acids.

The V gene is TRBV6-6, the J gene TRBJ2-7; D is undetermined. V was pared by 6 bases and J by 2 bases, with 5 bases between. Per germline, CDR1 MNHNY and CDR2 SVGAGI (reference sequence). CDR3 length equals 11 residues. The CDR3 protein is CASSLTYEQYF. The CDR3 region has the DNA TGTGCCAGCAGCCTTACCTACGAGCAGTACTTC.

V is TRBV4-3 and J is TRBJ2-1, with 7 bases that match TRBD2. Per the germline V gene, CDR1 is LGHNA and CDR2 is YSLEER. This CDR3 region has 14 residues. The junction had 3 bases not matched to a gene; V was cut back by 3 bases and J by 4 bases. The CDR3 DNA reads as TGCGCCAGCAGCCAGGGAGGGGTATACAATGAGCAGTTCTTC. Protein: CASSQGGVYNEQFF.

The V gene is TRBV9, the J gene TRBJ2-1, with D possibly being TRBD2 (5 bases). Germline values: CDR1 SGDLS, CDR2 YYNGEE. The CDR3 loop spans 16 amino acids. Trimming removed 4 bases from V and 8 bases from J, with 22 bases in between. The CDR3 loop reads CASSTQSLLGADEQFF. CDR3 sequence (DNA): TGTGCCAGCAGCACACAATCCCTTCTGGGAGCGGATGAGCAGTTCTTC.